This TCR beta chain was identified during a study of vaccination effects on CD4 cells after COVID-19. Turning to the study itself: It was two doses of either the BNT162b2 or mRNA-1273 vaccine that participants received. Study findings and constraints: In the study, convalescent patients were few, and early post-infection timepoints were absent.

With the ViraFEST assay, the study expanded antigen-specific CD4+ T cells using viral peptide pools, then sequenced them. CD4+ T cell isolation took place after 10 days of culture. Confirmation by PCR established that the person had SARS-CoV-2 infection between March and December 2020. Cultivation was performed at roughly 2 million PBMC per well with about 9.6 IU/ml IL-2 and roughly 9.9 ug/ml peptides added. A word on this clone: Its specificity is unknown.

Profiled with immunoSEQ multiplex PCR; TCRdb holds only in-frame clones, not every one. The sample lists 25,000 to 35,000 clones; approximately 78% were seen once. The sample was CD4+ T cells from PBMCs cultured with a peptide pool, taken before COVID-19 vaccination. This clonotype originated in a human donor who had a prior SARS-CoV-2 infection.

The CDR3 loop is CASLYRSRRWFNSPLHF. The CDR3 coding sequence is TGTGCCAGTCTCTATCGGAGCAGACGGTGGTTTAATTCACCCCTCCACTTT. V and J are TRBV21-1 and TRBJ1-6. TRBV21-1 is a recognized pseudogene. CDR3 length: 17 amino acids.